These T cell receptor beta chains were read from a single sample in a study of blood T cell repertoires in COVID-19. Clones were read by immunoSEQ multiplex PCR, and TCRdb kept only the in-frame ones, dropping some. The sample lists about 47,000 clones; approximately 88% were seen once. The sample consisted of peripheral blood. These receptors were collected from a middle-aged man with active COVID-19. Each CDR3 is given without its conserved first and last residue. Clone sizes are given selectively: once, few, many, or a class where the clone is expanded.

clone size	J gene	V gene	CDR3 protein
once	TRBJ2-1	TRBV2	ASSDTSEGDEQF
-	TRBJ2-5	TRBV5-4	ASSLGGLAGEETQY
-	TRBJ1-2	TRBV6-5	ASKRDRGNDGYT
-	TRBJ1-1	TRBV5-5	ASSFSTEAF
-	TRBJ1-2	TRBV7-9	ASSSYLLTNGYT
-	TRBJ1-2	TRBV5-8	ASSLSRTQYGYT
-	TRBJ2-1	TRBV30	AWSVAGLSSYNEQF
-	TRBJ2-7	TRBV19	ASSPGQWSYEQY
-	TRBJ1-4	TRBV15	ATSRRFSGTNEKLF
-	TRBJ1-4	TRBV6-5	ASSWTGGDEKLF
-	TRBJ1-6	TRBV6-5	ASGAIFSYNSPLH
-	TRBJ1-1	TRBV3-1/TRBV3-2	ASSHGQRNTEAF
-	TRBJ2-7	TRBV5-4	ASSPQRGPYEQY
once	TRBJ2-5	TRBV5-4	ASSQNRGNQETQY
-	TRBJ2-5	TRBV7-2	ASSPGTGKVETQY
-	TRBJ2-3	TRBV9	ASSVEGDYTDTQY
-	TRBJ1-4	TRBV6-5	ASSRTGNEKLF
-	TRBJ1-2	TRBV5-6	ASTLKGARYGYT
few	TRBJ2-1	TRBV14	ASSQGLGGGSRNEQF
-	TRBJ1-2	TRBV30	AWNTERNYGYT
-	TRBJ1-1	TRBV10-3	ALKGRPNTEAF
-	TRBJ1-2	TRBV6-6	ASGDTSNYGYT
once	TRBJ2-3	TRBV3-1/TRBV3-2	ASSLDRRTDTQY
-	TRBJ1-1	TRBV18	ASSPRLGGSVGEAF
-	TRBJ1-2	TRBV9	ASSVGEGRDYGYT
-	TRBJ1-1	TRBV7-2	ASSLDNSGVTEAF
-	TRBJ2-3	TRBV7-2	ASSSLLKRGGIADTQY
-	TRBJ2-3	TRBV25-1	ASSRTSGTSDTQY
-	TRBJ2-2	TRBV5-5	ASSLNGPGELF
-	TRBJ2-1	TRBV7-9	ASRPGTSVNEQF
few	TRBJ1-2	TRBV9	ASSVADTGYGYT
-	TRBJ1-2	TRBV30	AWILRGARGYGYT
-	TRBJ2-2	TRBV2	ASSEQGNTGELF
-	TRBJ2-5	TRBV18	ASSPRQSETQY
medium-sized	TRBJ1-6	TRBV5-1	ASSLKTGEVSPLH
-	TRBJ2-1	TRBV6-4	ARDSRSSYNEQF
-	TRBJ1-1	TRBV6-6	ASGTGNMNTEAF
-	TRBJ2-1	TRBV10-3	AIGTSGSNEQF
once	TRBJ2-7	TRBV20-1	SARDVYEQY
-	TRBJ1-1	TRBV7-2	ASPVLPTGVTNTEAF
-	TRBJ1-5	TRBV5-5	ASSLAQVERNQPQH
-	TRBJ1-3	TRBV18	ASSRWTGTSGNTIY
-	TRBJ1-1	TRBV19	ASSISPRAGTEAF
-	TRBJ2-2	TRBV30	AWERTGELF
-	TRBJ1-6	TRBV6-5	ASRILGTTDSPLH
-	TRBJ2-1	TRBV6-5	ASRRTGESYNEQF
-	TRBJ1-6	TRBV30	AGDRDNSPLH
-	TRBJ2-5	TRBV6-6	ASSYGLRGARETQY
-	TRBJ1-2	TRBV15	ATSRDRSPTAGYT
-	TRBJ1-6	TRBV7-8	ASSPGSGTPRRSPLH
-	TRBJ2-1	TRBV27	ASSQTGLDNEQF
-	TRBJ1-2	TRBV5-1	ASSLESSNYGYT